This T cell receptor (beta chain) was captured in a study of blood T cells in healthy people across ages. Sample-barcoded 5' priming and a J-beta primer mix drove a second PCR of roughly 7 to 11 cycles. Each CDR3 protein gets one entry after TCRdb re-called the 5' RACE reads with MiXCR. The sample carries around 790,000 distinct CDR3 sequences, around 43% recorded once. This clonotype was found a few times. Its target is not known. Whole-study results and caveats: In long-lived donors, naive CD4+ cell counts and diversity exceeded those of aged donors.

This clonotype was obtained from a man aged 60 to 75 in good health. Source material: blood.

The CDR3 spells CSARVRYQETQYF. CDR3 nucleotide sequence: TGCAGTGCTAGAGTCAGGTACCAAGAGACCCAGTACTTC. The chain is built from TRBV20-1 and TRBJ2-5; no definite D call. Germline-derived CDR1 and CDR2 are DFQATT and SNEGSKA (reference sequence). V was clipped by 1 base and J by 0 bases, with 6 bases between them. This CDR3 is 13 amino acids long.